This T cell receptor beta chain originates from a study of identical twins. MiXCR, applied by TCRdb to the 5' RACE reads, yields one record per CDR3 protein. The sample has roughly 700,000 distinct CDR3 sequences, around 8.6% seen once. Germline CDR1 and CDR2: SNHLY and FYNNEI. J was trimmed by 2 bases and V by 6 bases; bases with no gene match: 16. This CDR3 has 18 amino acids. A few counts support this clonotype. The same data also went into a second study, on yellow fever vaccine responses in identical twins.

The sequence was obtained from a woman under 30 in good health. Sequenced input: PBMCs. The chain couples TRBV2 to TRBJ2-1; 7 nucleotides line up with TRBD1. For the CDR3, the DNA is TGTGCCAGCAGCGGGGACAGCGCCCGGACCCTTACCTACAATGAGCAGTTCTTC. Amino acid sequence: CASSGDSARTLTYNEQFF.